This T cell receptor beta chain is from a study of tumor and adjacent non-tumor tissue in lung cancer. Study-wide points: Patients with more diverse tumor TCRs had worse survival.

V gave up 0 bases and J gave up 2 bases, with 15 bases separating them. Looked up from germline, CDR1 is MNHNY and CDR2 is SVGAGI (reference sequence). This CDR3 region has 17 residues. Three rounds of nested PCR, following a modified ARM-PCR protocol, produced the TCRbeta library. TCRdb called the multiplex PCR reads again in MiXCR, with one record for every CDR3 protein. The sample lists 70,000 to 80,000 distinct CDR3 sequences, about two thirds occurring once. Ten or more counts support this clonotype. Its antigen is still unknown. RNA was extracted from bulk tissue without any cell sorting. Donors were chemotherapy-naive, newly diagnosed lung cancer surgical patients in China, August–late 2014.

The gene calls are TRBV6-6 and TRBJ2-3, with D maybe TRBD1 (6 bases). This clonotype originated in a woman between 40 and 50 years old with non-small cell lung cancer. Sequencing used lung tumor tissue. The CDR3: CASSYSKGTTTTDTQYF. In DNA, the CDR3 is TGTGCCAGCAGTTACTCGAAAGGGACAACCACCACAGATACGCAGTATTTT.